A selection of T cell receptor beta chains follows, all from one sample in a study of regulatory T cells in long-lasting Graves disease. Using its own MiXCR run on the multiplex PCR reads, TCRdb lists one record per CDR3 protein. Counted here are 200,000 to 250,000 distinct CDR3 sequences, around 19% occurring once; the ten biggest clones make up about 12%. This sample also belongs to another study, concerning T cells in Graves' hyperthyroidism and ophthalmopathy.

Sequenced material: peripheral blood mononuclear cells (PBMCs), taken at new diagnosis, from a patient treated with antithyroid drugs. The receptors originated from a woman in her 30s with Graves disease. The CDR3 runs from the conserved cysteine through the conserved F or W. The D gene is left open where the match is weak. Rows give clone size only sometimes, using once, few, many, or a class for an expanded clone.

CDR3,DNA,D,V,size,J
CSARGNRDSNYGYTF,TGCAGTGCTAGGGGTAACCGGGACAGCAACTATGGCTACACCTTC,TRBD1,TRBV20-1,few,TRBJ1-2
CASSVGGGHEVIDTEAFF,TGTGCCAGCAGCGTAGGTGGGGGGCATGAGGTGATCGACACTGAAGCTTTCTTT,.,TRBV9,many,TRBJ1-1
CASRRTGEGLYEQYF,TGTGCCAGCAGGCGGACAGGGGAGGGATTGTACGAGCAGTACTTC,TRBD1,TRBV27,.,TRBJ2-7
CASSYLLDWNTEAFF,TGTGCCAGCAGCTATTTACTGGACTGGAACACTGAAGCTTTCTTT,.,TRBV28,.,TRBJ1-1
CASSFQRGGHTGEQFF,TGTGCCAGCAGCTTTCAGCGGGGGGGCCATACCGGTGAGCAGTTCTTC,TRBD2,TRBV11-2,.,TRBJ2-1
CASSQEVIGSRDTQYF,TGTGCCAGCAGCCAAGAGGTGATAGGGTCGAGGGATACGCAGTATTTT,.,TRBV3-1,many,TRBJ2-3
CASSGTSGHNEQFF,TGTGCCAGCAGTGGGACTAGCGGTCACAATGAGCAGTTCTTC,TRBD2,TRBV27,.,TRBJ2-1
CASSPLTGVGTEAFF,TGTGCCAGCTCCCCCCTTACAGGGGTGGGCACTGAAGCTTTCTTT,TRBD1,TRBV6-1,many,TRBJ1-1
CASKEGEFGNIQYF,TGTGCCAGCAAGGAAGGGGAGTTTGGAAACATTCAGTACTTC,.,TRBV27,many,TRBJ2-4
CAAKRDLWAEKLFF,TGTGCCGCAAAGAGAGACCTCTGGGCTGAAAAACTGTTTTTT,.,TRBV6-1,many,TRBJ1-4
CASSPSGQYSNQPQHF,TGTGCCAGCAGTCCCAGCGGACAGTATAGCAATCAGCCCCAGCATTTT,.,TRBV27,few,TRBJ1-5
CASSHGMGGRWDTQYF,TGTGCCAGCAGCCACGGGATGGGCGGGAGATGGGATACGCAGTATTTT,TRBD2,TRBV7-3,many,TRBJ2-3
CSARGLQSSYEQYF,TGCAGTGCTAGGGGACTTCAGAGCTCCTACGAGCAGTACTTC,.,TRBV20-1,.,TRBJ2-7
CASSIGLYNEQFF,TGTGCCAGTAGTATCGGTTTGTACAATGAGCAGTTCTTC,.,TRBV19,many,TRBJ2-1
CASSENGYNEQFF,TGTGCCAGCAGTGAAAACGGGTACAATGAGCAGTTCTTC,.,TRBV2,few,TRBJ2-1
CSDRDRVEGYTF,TGCAGCGATCGGGACAGGGTGGAGGGCTACACCTTC,TRBD1,TRBV29-1,many,TRBJ1-2
CASSAGDTGELFF,TGTGCCAGCAGCGCAGGGGACACCGGGGAGCTGTTTTTT,.,TRBV6-4,few,TRBJ2-2
CASSPRAGGHDEQYF,TGTGCCAGTAGTCCCAGGGCGGGAGGACACGACGAGCAGTACTTC,TRBD2,TRBV19,many,TRBJ2-7
CASSGETQYF,TGTGCCAGCTCCGGAGAGACCCAGTACTTC,.,TRBV28,many,TRBJ2-5
CASSEAPGGYGYTF,TGTGCCAGCAGTGAAGCACCTGGCGGCTATGGCTACACCTTC,.,TRBV6-2/TRBV6-3,many,TRBJ1-2
CATSDPGSMNTEAFF,TGTGCCACCTCGGACCCAGGGTCTATGAACACTGAAGCTTTCTTT,.,TRBV5-4,few,TRBJ1-1
CASSIMGASTEAFF,TGTGCCAGTAGTATAATGGGGGCGAGTACTGAAGCTTTCTTT,.,TRBV19,.,TRBJ1-1
CASSLNLSGQNYEQYF,TGTGCCAGCAGTTTAAATCTTTCCGGACAGAACTACGAGCAGTACTTC,.,TRBV12-3/TRBV12-4,many,TRBJ2-7
CSLLQGRYEQYF,TGCAGTCTTTTACAGGGGCGCTACGAGCAGTACTTC,TRBD1,TRBV20-1,.,TRBJ2-7
CASSVATSQLAGGPDTQYF,TGTGCCAGCAGCGTAGCTACGTCCCAACTAGCGGGAGGGCCGGATACGCAGTATTTT,TRBD2,TRBV9,many,TRBJ2-3
CASSTLSTQYF,TGTGCCAGCAGCACTTTAAGTACGCAGTATTTT,.,TRBV6-1,many,TRBJ2-3
CAIRRGQTYNEQFF,TGTGCCATCAGAAGGGGACAGACCTACAATGAGCAGTTCTTC,TRBD1,TRBV10-3,many,TRBJ2-1
CASSLTGTSGTQRVYNEQFF,TGTGCCAGCAGTCTAACCGGGACTAGCGGGACCCAGAGAGTCTACAATGAGCAGTTCTTC,TRBD2,TRBV27,few,TRBJ2-1
CASSSTGTGVENYGYTF,TGTGCCAGCAGTAGCACCGGGACAGGGGTCGAAAACTATGGCTACACCTTC,TRBD1,TRBV5-4,few,TRBJ1-2
CAWSVDLYEQYF,TGTGCCTGGAGTGTTGACCTTTACGAGCAGTACTTC,.,TRBV30,.,TRBJ2-7
CATSREPTNQQPQHF,TGTGCCACCAGCAGAGAGCCGACAAACCAACAGCCCCAGCATTTT,.,TRBV15,.,TRBJ1-5
CASSQDQGEGSSPLHF,TGCGCCAGCAGCCAAGATCAGGGGGAAGGGAGCTCACCCCTCCACTTT,TRBD1,TRBV4-1,.,TRBJ1-6